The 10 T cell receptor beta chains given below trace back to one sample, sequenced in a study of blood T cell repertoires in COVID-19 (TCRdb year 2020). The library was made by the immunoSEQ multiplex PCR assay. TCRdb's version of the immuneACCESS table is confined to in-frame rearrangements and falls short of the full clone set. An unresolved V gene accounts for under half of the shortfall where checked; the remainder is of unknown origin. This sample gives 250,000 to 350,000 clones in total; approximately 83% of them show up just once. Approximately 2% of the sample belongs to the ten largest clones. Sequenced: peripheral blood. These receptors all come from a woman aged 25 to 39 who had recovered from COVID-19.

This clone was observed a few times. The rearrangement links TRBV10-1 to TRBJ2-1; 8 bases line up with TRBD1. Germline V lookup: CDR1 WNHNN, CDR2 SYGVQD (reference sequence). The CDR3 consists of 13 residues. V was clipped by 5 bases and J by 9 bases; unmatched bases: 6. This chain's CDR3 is CASSRPGGAEQFF. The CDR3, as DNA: TGCGCCAGCAGTAGGCCAGGGGGCGCTGAGCAGTTCTTC.

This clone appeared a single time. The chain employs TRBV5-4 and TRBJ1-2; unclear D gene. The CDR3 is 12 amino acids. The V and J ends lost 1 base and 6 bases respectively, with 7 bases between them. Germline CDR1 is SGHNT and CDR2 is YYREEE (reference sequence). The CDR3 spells CASSLRGNGYTF. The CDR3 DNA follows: TGTGCCAGCAGCTTGAGAGGGAATGGCTACACCTTC.

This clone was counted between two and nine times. The CDR3 region has the DNA TGTGCCACCAGTGAGACAGGTAGCACAGATACGCAGTATTTT. This gives the protein CATSETGSTDTQYF. The V and J genes are TRBV24-1 and TRBJ2-3, with D perhaps TRBD1 (6 bases). This CDR3 has 14 residues. Germline-derived CDR1 and CDR2 are KGHDR and SFDVKD. Trimming removed 4 bases at V and 0 bases at J, with 7 bases between.

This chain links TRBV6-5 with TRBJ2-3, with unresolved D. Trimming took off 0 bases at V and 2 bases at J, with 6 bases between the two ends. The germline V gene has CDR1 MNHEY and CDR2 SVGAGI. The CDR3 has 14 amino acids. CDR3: CASSYSGSTDTQYF. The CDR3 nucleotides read TGTGCCAGCAGTTACTCTGGCTCCACAGATACGCAGTATTTT.

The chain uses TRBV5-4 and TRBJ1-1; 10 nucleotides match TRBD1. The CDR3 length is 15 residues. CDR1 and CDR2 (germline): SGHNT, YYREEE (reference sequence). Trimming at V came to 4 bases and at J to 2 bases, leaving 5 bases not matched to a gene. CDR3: CASSPTGGHNTEAFF. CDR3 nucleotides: TGTGCCAGCAGCCCGACAGGGGGCCATAACACTGAAGCTTTCTTT.

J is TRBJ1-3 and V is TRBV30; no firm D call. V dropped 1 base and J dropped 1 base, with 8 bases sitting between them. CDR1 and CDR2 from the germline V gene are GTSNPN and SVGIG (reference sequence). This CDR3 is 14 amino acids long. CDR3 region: CAWSAWASGNTIYF. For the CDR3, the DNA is TGTGCCTGGAGTGCTTGGGCATCTGGAAACACCATATATTTT. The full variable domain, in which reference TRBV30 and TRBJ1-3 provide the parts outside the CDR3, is SQTIHQWPATLVQPVGSPLSLECTVEGTSNPNLYWYRQAAGRGLQLLFYSVGIGQISSEVPQNLSASRPQDRQFILSSKKLLLSDSGFYLCAWSAWASGNTIYFGEGSWLTVV.

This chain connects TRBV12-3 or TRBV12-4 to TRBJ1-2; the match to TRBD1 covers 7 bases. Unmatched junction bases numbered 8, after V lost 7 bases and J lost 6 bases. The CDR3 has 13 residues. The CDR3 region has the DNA TGTGCCAGCAATATACAGGGGAACCATGGCTACACCTTC. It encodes CASNIQGNHGYTF.

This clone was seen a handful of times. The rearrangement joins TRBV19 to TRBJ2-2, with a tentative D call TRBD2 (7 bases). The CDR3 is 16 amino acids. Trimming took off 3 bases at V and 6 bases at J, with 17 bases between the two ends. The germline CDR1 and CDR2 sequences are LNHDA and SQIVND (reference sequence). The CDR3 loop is CASSIPRGGGAGELFF. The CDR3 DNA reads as TGTGCCAGTAGTATCCCCCGCGGCGGGGGCGCCGGGGAGCTGTTTTTT.

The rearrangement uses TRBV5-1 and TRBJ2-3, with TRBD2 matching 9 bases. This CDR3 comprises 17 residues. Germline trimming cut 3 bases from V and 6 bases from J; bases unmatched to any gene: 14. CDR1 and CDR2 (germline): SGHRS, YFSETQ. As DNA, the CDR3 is TGCGCCAGCAGCTCAGCTGGAGGAGCGGGGGGTAGGGATACGCAGTATTTT. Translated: CASSSAGGAGGRDTQYF.

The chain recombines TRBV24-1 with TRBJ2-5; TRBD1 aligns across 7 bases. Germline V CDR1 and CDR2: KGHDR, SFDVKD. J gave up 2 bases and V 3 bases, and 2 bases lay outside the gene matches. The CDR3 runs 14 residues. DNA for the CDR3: TGTGCCACCAGTGATCGACAGGGTCAAGAGACCCAGTACTTC. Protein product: CATSDRQGQETQYF.